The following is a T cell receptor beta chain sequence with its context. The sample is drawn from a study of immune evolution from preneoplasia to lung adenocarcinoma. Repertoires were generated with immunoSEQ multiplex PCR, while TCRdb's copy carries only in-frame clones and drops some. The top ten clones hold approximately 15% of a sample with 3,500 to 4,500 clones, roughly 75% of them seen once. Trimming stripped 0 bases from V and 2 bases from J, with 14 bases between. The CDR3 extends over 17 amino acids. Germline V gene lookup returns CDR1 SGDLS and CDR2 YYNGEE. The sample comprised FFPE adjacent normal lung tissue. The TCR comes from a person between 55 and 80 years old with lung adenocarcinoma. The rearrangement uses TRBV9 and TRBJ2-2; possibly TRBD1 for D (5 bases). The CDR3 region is CASSVGAGWENTGELFF. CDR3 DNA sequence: TGTGCCAGCAGCGTAGGGGCAGGGTGGGAAAACACCGGGGAGCTGTTTTTT.